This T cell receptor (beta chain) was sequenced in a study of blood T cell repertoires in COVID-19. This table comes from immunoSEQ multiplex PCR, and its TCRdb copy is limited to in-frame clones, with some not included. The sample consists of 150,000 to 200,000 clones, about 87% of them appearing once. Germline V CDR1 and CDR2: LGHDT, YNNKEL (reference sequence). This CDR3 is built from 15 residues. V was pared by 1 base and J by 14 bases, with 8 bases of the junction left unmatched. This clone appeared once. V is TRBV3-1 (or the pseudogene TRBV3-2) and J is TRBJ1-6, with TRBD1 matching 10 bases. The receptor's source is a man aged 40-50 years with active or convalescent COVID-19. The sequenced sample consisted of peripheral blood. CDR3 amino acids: CASSQGSGTGETLHF. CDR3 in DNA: TGTGCCAGCAGCCAAGGTTCCGGGACAGGGGAAACCCTCCACTTT.